The clone carrying this T cell receptor (beta chain) appeared a few times. The data stem from a study of blood T cell repertoires in COVID-19. Turning to the study itself: COVID-19 samples collected from the United States, Italy and Spain covered acute and convalescent phases. Sources were T cells, B-cell-depleted T cells, or PBMCs; the material itself was cDNA or gDNA.

Deletions cut 3 bases from V and 5 bases from J, with 13 bases between. Per germline, CDR1 LGHDT and CDR2 YNNKEL (reference sequence). The CDR3 contains 14 residues. The authors' processing: Reference gene primer amplification yielded estimated nucleated cell counts. This table comes from immunoSEQ multiplex PCR, and its TCRdb copy is limited to in-frame clones, with some not included. V and J calls and clone size are those listed in that table; D and trimming were worked out from the DNA. The sample has 100,000 to 120,000 clones; around 76% are singletons. The chain joins TRBV3-1 (or the pseudogene TRBV3-2) to TRBJ2-5, with D perhaps matching TRBD1 (5 bases). Source material: peripheral blood. This clonotype originated in a woman older than 75 with acute or convalescent COVID-19. CDR3 DNA sequence: TGTGCCAGCAGCCAGGCAGGGTTCAAGGAGACCCAGTACTTC. This translates into CASSQAGFKETQYF.